This T cell receptor (beta chain) was recorded in a study of blood T cell repertoires in COVID-19 (dated by TCRdb to about 2020). For the wider study: Recovered participants in ImmuneRACE Cohort 3 were defined by two consecutive negative NP/OP PCR tests, clearance by a healthcare professional, or resolution of symptoms. Samples covering the acute and convalescent phases of COVID-19 were provided by collaborators in the United States, Italy and Spain. The prospective study material was composed of cDNA or gDNA derived from T cells, B-cell-depleted T cells, or PBMCs. Deeply sampled blood TCRbeta repertoires from subjects exposed to, actively infected with, or recovered from COVID-19 were included in the dataset. A freely available public database, intended as a resource for researchers studying the immune response to SARS-CoV-2, is where the repertoires were released. Samples came from the ongoing ImmuneRACE study (first 160 participants) plus 1,254 subjects from 6 global collaborators. Sample metadata almost always included a de-identified subject ID, COVID-19 status, age in years and sex. Where available, HLA class I and class II types were taken from metadata supplied by the sample provider and were not determined by assay-based typing. What the work shows at the level of the full study, not this receptor alone: The amount of clinical and demographic metadata varied by source and participant and was provided uncurated.

On this clone: It has no known antigen specificity. The record has no base qualities; no much larger clone is one base away.

In the prospective study, participants were about 18 to 100 years old, resided in about 25 geographic areas of the United States, and were enrolled through a virtual design. To assign participants to cohorts, the prospective study relied on clinical history that participants themselves reported in a screening survey and a study questionnaire. Each participant in the prospective study had whole blood, serum and a nasopharyngeal or oropharyngeal swab collected by mobile phlebotomists. Over an approximately 2-month period, participants in the prospective study had the option of providing additional blood draws and questionnaires. Prospective study blood samples were shipped either frozen or at room temperature before DNA extraction. TCRbeta CDR3 regions were amplified from genomic DNA by means of the immunoSEQ Assay, a bias-controlled multiplex PCR. Per the authors' processing: Within the assay, amplification of reference gene primers was used to estimate how many nucleated cells each sample contained. To quantify the absolute abundance of each unique TCRbeta CDR3 rearrangement, sequence reads were collapsed and filtered. Productive Simpson clonality was computed per sample as the square root of Simpson's diversity index over productive rearrangements. TCRdb's version of the immuneACCESS table is confined to in-frame rearrangements and falls short of the full clone set. An unresolved V gene accounts for under half of the shortfall where checked; the remainder is of unknown origin. The DNA was the basis for D and trimming; V, J and clone size are from that table. The sample data list some 180,000 clones, and around 83% of these were observed just once. The ten largest clonotypes hold 20% to 25% of the sample.

According to the germline V gene (reference sequence), CDR1 reads MNHEY and CDR2 reads SMNVEV. V lost 5 bases and J lost 1 base, and the count of bases not matched to a germline gene is 4. The CDR3, cysteine through phenylalanine, is 15 amino acids long. Here the CDR3 DNA is all that survives: 45 bases in frame from base 1. This receptor chain uses TRBV27 and TRBJ1-5, with 8 junctional bases fitting TRBD1. Sequencing was carried out using PBMCs or T cells enriched from blood (not recorded which). The receptor comes from a woman aged 40 to 50 in a cohort exposed to, infected with or recovered from COVID-19 (not recorded which). The CDR3: CASSVGQGSNQPQHF. The DNA sequence follows: TGTGCCAGCAGTGTTGGACAGGGCAGCAATCAGCCCCAGCATTTT.